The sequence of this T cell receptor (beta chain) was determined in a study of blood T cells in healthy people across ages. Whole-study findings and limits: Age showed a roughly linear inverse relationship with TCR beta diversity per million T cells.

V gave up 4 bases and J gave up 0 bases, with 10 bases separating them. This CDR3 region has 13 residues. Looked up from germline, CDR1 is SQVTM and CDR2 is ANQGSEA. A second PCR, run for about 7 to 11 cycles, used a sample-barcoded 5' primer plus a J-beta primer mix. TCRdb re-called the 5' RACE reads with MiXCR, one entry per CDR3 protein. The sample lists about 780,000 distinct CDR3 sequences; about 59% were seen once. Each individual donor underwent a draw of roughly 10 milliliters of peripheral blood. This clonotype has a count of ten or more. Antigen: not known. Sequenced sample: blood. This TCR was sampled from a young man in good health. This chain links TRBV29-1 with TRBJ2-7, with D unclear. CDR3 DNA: TGCAGCGTTGGTGCAGTTAGCTCCTACGAGCAGTACTTC. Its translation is CSVGAVSSYEQYF.